This T cell receptor beta chain was identified during a study of blood T cell repertoires in COVID-19. Background on the study: COVID-19 samples collected from the United States, Italy and Spain covered acute and convalescent phases. The cDNA or gDNA used as material had been derived from T cells, B-cell-depleted T cells, or PBMCs.

The germline V gene encodes CDR1 ENHRY and CDR2 SYGVKD. The germline V and J ends were trimmed by 10 bases and 4 bases, with 10 bases remaining between them. CDR3 length equals 11 residues. Original processing notes: Estimation of nucleated cell counts was performed using reference gene primer amplification. Method: immunoSEQ multiplex PCR; TCRdb's copy keeps in-frame clones and lacks some. That table gives V, J and clone size, and the DNA gave D and trimming. The sample gives tens of thousands of clones, about 89% of which show up once; about a sixth is in the top ten. Sequencing was done on a sample of peripheral blood. V and J are TRBV10-3 and TRBJ1-1; D not certain. The TCR comes from a human donor in a cohort sampled during active COVID-19. CDR3 nucleotides: TGTGCCACCGCCGGGGTCACTGAAGCTTTCTTT. Its protein product is CATAGVTEAFF.